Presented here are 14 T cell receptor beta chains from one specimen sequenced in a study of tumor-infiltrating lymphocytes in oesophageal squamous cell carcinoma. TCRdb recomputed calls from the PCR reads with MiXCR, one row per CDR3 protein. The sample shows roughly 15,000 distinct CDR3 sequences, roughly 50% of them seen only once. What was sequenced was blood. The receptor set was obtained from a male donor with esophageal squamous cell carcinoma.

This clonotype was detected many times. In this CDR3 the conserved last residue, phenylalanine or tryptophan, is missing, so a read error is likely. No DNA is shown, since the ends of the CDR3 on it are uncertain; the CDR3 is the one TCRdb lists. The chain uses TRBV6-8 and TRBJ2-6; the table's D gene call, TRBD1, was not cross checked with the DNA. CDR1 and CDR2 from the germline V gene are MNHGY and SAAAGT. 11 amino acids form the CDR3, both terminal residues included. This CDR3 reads CWGNGIRDQDM.

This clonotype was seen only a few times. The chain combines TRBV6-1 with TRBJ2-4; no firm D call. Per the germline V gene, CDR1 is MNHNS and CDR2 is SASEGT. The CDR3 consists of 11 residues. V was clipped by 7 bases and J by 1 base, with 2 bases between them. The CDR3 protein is CASTAKNIQYF. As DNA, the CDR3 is TGTGCCAGCACCGCCAAAAACATTCAGTACTTC.

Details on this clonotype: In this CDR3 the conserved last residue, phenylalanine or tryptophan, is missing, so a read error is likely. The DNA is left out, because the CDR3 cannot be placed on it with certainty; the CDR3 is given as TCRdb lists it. CDR3 sequence reads: CASSSGTS. The J gene is TRBJ2-6, the V gene TRBV28. The CDR3 has 8 amino acids, counting both end residues. Per the germline V gene, CDR1 is MDHEN and CDR2 is SYDVKM.

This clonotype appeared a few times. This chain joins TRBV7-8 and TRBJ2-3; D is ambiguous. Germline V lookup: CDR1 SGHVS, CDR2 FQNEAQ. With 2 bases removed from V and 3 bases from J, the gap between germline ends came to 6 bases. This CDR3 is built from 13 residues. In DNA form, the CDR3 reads TGTGCCAGCAGCTTATCAGAGACAGATACGCAGTATTTT. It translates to CASSLSETDTQYF.

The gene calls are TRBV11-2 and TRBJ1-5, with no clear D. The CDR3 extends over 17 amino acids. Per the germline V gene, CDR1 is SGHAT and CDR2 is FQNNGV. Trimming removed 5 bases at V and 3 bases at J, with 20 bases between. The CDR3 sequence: CASSREGQAGINQPQHF. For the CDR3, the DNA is TGTGCCAGCAGCCGAGAGGGCCAGGCGGGAATCAATCAGCCCCAGCATTTT.

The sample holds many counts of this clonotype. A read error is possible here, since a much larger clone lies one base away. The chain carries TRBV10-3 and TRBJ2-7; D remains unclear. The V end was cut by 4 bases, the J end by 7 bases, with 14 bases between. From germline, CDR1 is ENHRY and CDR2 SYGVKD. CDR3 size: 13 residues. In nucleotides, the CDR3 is TGTGCCATCAGTGGGCTCCCGGCCAATGAGCAGTACTTC. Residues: CAISGLPANEQYF.

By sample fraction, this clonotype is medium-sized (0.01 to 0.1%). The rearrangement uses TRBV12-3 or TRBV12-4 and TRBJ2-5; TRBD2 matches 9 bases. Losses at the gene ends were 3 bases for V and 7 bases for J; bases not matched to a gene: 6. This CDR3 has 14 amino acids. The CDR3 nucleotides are TGTGCCAGCAGTTTGGCGGGAGGGCCGGTGACCCAGTACTTC. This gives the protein CASSLAGGPVTQYF.

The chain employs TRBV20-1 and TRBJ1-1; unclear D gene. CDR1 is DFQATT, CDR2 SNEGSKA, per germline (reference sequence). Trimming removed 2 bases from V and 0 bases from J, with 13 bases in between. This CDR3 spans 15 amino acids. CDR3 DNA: TGCAGTGCTAGACGAACCAGTCCCCTGAACACTGAAGCTTTCTTT. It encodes CSARRTSPLNTEAFF.

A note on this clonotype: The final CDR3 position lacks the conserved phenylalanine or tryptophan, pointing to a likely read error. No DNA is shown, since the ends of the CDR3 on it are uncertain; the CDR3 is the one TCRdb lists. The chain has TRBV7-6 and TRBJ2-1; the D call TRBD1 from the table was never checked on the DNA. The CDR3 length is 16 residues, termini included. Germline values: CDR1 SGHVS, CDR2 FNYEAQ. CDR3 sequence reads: CASSPTTGAYEQYFGN.

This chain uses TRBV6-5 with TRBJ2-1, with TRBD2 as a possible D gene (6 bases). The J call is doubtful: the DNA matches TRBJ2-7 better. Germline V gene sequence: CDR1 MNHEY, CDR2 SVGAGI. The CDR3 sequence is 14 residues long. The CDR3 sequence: CASRATGLEGEQYF. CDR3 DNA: TGTGCCAGCAGGGCGACGGGGCTGGAGGGCGAGCAGTACTTC.

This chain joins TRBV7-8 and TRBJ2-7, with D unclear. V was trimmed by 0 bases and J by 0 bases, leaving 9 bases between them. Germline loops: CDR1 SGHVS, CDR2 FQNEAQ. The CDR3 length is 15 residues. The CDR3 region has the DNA TGTGCCAGCAGCTTAGCGTCTCTTTCCTCCTACGAGCAGTACTTC. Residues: CASSLASLSSYEQYF.

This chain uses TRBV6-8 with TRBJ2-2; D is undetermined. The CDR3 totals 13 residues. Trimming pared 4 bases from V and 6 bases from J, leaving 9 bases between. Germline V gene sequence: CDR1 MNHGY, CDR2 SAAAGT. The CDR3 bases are TGTGCCAGCAGTTCCCCCCGAGCCGGGGAGCTGTTTTTT. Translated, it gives CASSSPRAGELFF.

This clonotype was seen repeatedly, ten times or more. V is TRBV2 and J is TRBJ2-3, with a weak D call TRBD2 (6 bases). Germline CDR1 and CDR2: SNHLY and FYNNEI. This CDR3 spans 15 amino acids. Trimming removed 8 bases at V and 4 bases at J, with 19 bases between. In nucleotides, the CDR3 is TGTGCCAGCCCCGGGACTGAAGAAGGGGCAGATACGCAGTATTTT. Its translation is CASPGTEEGADTQYF.

CDR3 sequence: CASSLDGQGAGGYTF. The CDR3 DNA reads as TGTGCCAGCAGCTTAGACGGACAGGGGGCAGGTGGCTACACCTTC. The chain employs TRBV7-8 and TRBJ1-2; 11 nucleotides align to TRBD1. J lost 7 bases, V lost 1 base, and 5 bases had no gene match. The CDR3 sequence is 15 residues long. Looked up from germline, CDR1 is SGHVS and CDR2 is FQNEAQ.